This T cell receptor beta chain was obtained from a study of shared clonotypes between healthy human individuals. Samples underwent the assay at deep level. The table came from immunoSEQ multiplex PCR; TCRdb's copy has only in-frame clones and leaves some out. The sample gives about 480,000 clones, around 79% of which show up once; roughly an eighth is in the top ten. This CDR3 has 18 amino acids. The V call is TRBV21-1, the J call TRBJ2-3; TRBD2 is taken as the D call from the table, unchecked against the DNA. TRBV21-1 is listed as a pseudogene. This TCR was sampled from a woman aged 40 to 50 in good health. Some clones in this sample may be carry-over from other donors' samples. Sequencing was performed on PBMCs. The CDR3, as DNA: TGTGCCAGCAGCAAAGTAGGGAGGACTCCCTCTAGCACAGATACGCAGTATTTT. Amino acid sequence: CASSKVGRTPSSTDTQYF.